The source of this T cell receptor beta chain is a study of early T cells in non-severe SARS-CoV-2 infection (dated by TCRdb to the early 2020s). Turning to the overall study: Because TCR sequencing was done on bulk RNA from unsorted whole blood, the alpha and beta chains could not be paired. General findings and caveats noted by the study authors: VDJdb matching was skewed toward anti-spike CD8 responses and likely underestimated virus-specific expansions by missing private and CD4 specificities.

Spanning cysteine to phenylalanine, the CDR3 consists of 15 amino acids. The sequence is cut down to CDR3 DNA, 45 bases in frame from base 1. From the germline V gene, CDR1 is SGHTA and CDR2 is FQGNSA. Deletion took 5 bases off V and 1 base off J, with a span of 14 bases between the germline ends. Library construction relied on 5' RACE. The data were produced on a NextSeq 500. Unique molecular identifiers were attached to individual cDNA molecules in the TCR library protocol so that sequencing error and PCR bias could be corrected. TCR alpha and beta chains were both sequenced, and the abundances of alpha and beta sequences in each sample were closely correlated with each other. The study's own analysis went as follows. Decombinator V4 was used to perform V gene, J gene and CDR3 annotation of TCR sequences. Expanded TCRs were defined as changing significantly between any two time points under a Poisson model with p below 0.0001. TCR abundances were normalised to the total number of TCRs sequenced per sample and were expressed as counts per million. MAIT TCRs were defined by TRAV1-2 paired with TRAJ12, TRAJ20 or TRAJ33, and iNKT TCRs by TRAV10 paired with TRAJ18. A search of VDJdb, accessed on 1 November 2021, was run for TCRs annotated to CMV, EBV and SARS-CoV-2, with TCRs annotated for multiple antigens excluded. Using fastp trimming at Q25 and MiXCR clonotype assembly, TCRdb reanalyzed the public sequencing data and kept in-frame beta chains. When rows share a CDR3 protein, they turn into one entry using the most common DNA and genes. TCRdb assigned the V and J calls; the authors' analysis was not used. This sample holds some 40,000 distinct CDR3 sequences; around 5% were observed only once. 30% of the sample goes to the ten largest clones.

The study was a case-control design nested within a healthcare worker cohort in London, UK, with weekly nasopharyngeal swab PCR tests and blood sampling. Between 23 and 31 March 2020, the week of the UK lockdown, healthcare workers were enrolled and then followed up weekly for as long as 16 weeks. Notes on this clonotype: It has no known antigen specificity. Base quality data are lacking; no much larger clone is found one base away.

The chain uses TRBV7-2 and TRBJ1-1; too little of a D gene remains to name it. The sequenced sample consisted of whole blood. The receptor was derived from an adult who was a healthcare worker with PCR-confirmed SARS-CoV-2 infection or an uninfected control (not recorded which). The nucleotide sequence reads TGTGCCAGCAGCCCTACACCAACACCGAACACTGAAGCTTTCTTT. It specifies CASSPTPTPNTEAFF.